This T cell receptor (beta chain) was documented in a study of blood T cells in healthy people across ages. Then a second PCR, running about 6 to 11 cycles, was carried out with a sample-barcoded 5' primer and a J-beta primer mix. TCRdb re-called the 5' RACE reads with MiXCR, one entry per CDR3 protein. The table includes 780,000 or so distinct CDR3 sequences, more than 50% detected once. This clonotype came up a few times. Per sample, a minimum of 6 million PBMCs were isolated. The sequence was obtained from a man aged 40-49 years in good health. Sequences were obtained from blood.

The CDR3 sequence is CASREALGSQETQYF. The CDR3 coding sequence is TGTGCCAGCAGGGAGGCCCTAGGGTCCCAAGAGACCCAGTACTTC. This chain links TRBV2 with TRBJ2-5; tentative D call: TRBD2 (5 bases). The ends were cut back, 6 bases at V and 1 base at J, with 15 bases in the middle. Germline V gene sequence: CDR1 SNHLY, CDR2 FYNNEI. The CDR3 runs 15 residues.